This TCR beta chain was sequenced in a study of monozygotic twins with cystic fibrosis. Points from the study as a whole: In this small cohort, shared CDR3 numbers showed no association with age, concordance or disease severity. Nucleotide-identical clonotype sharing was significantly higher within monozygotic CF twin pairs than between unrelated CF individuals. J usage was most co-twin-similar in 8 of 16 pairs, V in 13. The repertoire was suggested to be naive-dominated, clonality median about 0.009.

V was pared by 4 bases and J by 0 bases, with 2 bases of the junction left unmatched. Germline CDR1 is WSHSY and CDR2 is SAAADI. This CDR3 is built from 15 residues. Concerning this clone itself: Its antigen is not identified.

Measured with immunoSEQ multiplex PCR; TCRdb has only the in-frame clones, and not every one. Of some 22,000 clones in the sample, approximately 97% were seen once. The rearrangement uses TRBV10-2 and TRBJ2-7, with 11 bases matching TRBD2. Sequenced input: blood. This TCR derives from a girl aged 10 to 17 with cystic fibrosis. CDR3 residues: CASSGLAGYSYEQYV. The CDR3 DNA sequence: TGCGCCAGCAGTGGACTAGCGGGATACTCCTACGAGCAGTACGTC.